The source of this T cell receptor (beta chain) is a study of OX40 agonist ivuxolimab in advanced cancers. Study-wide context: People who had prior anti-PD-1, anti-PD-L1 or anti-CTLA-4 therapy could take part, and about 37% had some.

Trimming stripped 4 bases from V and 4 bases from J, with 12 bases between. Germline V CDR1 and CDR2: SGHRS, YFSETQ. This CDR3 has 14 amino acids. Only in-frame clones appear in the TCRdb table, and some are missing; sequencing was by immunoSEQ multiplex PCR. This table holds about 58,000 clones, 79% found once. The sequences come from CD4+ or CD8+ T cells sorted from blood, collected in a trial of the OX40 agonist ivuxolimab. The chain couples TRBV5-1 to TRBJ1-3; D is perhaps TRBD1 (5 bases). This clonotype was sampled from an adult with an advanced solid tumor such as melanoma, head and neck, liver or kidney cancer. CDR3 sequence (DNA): TGCGCCAGCAGCCCGGGGACGGGAGGAAACACCATATATTTT. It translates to CASSPGTGGNTIYF. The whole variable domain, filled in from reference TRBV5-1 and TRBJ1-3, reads KAGVTQTPRYLIKTRGQQVTLSCSPISGHRSVSWYQQTPGQGLQFLFEYFSETQRNKGNFPGRFSGRQFSNSRSEMNVSTLELGDSALYLCASSPGTGGNTIYFGEGSWLTVV.